One T cell receptor beta chain is described in this entry. Its antigen is undetermined. This entry comes from a study of long-term antiretroviral therapy in people with HIV. Study findings and constraints: Repertoire dominance by clones expanded before ART was seen at all time points.

Trimming took 2 bases from V and 4 from J; bases not matched to a gene: 7. Looked up from germline, CDR1 is MNHEY and CDR2 is SVGAGI. This CDR3 has 15 residues. With survey level as its setting, the immunoSEQ assay was v3.0. Per-sample sequencing targets were about 35,000-50,000 T-cell genomes. Data came from immunoSEQ multiplex PCR; TCRdb stores just in-frame clones and leaves some out. In the table there are 30,000 to 40,000 clones, roughly four fifths of which are singletons. No fewer than two post-ART and no fewer than one pre-ART PBMC samples existed for each donor. This sequence was found in a man younger than 35 with HIV. The chain has TRBV6-5 and TRBJ2-7; 8 nucleotides agree with TRBD1. Sequenced material: unsorted PBMCs, taken 0.4 years before starting antiretroviral therapy. The CDR3 region is CASSYDPGGLYEQYF. The CDR3 nucleotides read TGTGCCAGCAGTTACGATCCAGGGGGCCTGTACGAGCAGTACTTC.